Listed below are T cell receptor beta chains from one sample, sequenced in a study of early T cells in non-severe SARS-CoV-2 infection. Via MiXCR, TCRdb re-called the 5' RACE reads, giving one row per CDR3 protein. Of tens of thousands of distinct CDR3 sequences listed, 13% were seen once; the top ten hold roughly 8.8%. The input for sequencing was whole blood, taken at baseline. Receptors originate from an adult who was a healthcare worker with PCR-confirmed SARS-CoV-2 infection or an uninfected control (not recorded which). CDR3s include the opening cysteine and the closing phenylalanine or tryptophan. The D gene is left open where the match is weak. Clone sizes are given selectively: once, few, many, or a class where the clone is expanded.

v_gene	j_gene	abundance	d_gene	CDR3aa	CDR3nt
TRBV14	TRBJ2-1	-	-	CASRTTGSLNEQFF	TGTGCCAGCAGGACTACGGGGAGTCTCAATGAGCAGTTCTTC
TRBV11-2	TRBJ2-1	-	-	CASSSAGGPYNEQFF	TGTGCCAGCAGCTCCGCCGGCGGCCCTTACAATGAGCAGTTCTTC
TRBV2	TRBJ1-5	few	TRBD1	CASSGGTGGQPQHF	TGTGCCAGCAGTGGGGGGACAGGGGGTCAGCCCCAGCATTTT
TRBV28	TRBJ2-5	-	TRBD2	CASSLAGGLKTQYF	TGTGCCAGCAGTTTAGCGGGGGGGCTGAAGACCCAGTACTTC
TRBV25-1	TRBJ1-6	few	TRBD1	CASSDYTGGSYNSPLHF	TGTGCCAGCAGTGATTACACAGGGGGATCCTATAATTCACCCCTCCACTTT
TRBV4-1	TRBJ1-2	-	-	CASSQETGTASNYGYTF	TGCGCCAGCAGCCAAGAAACCGGGACGGCGTCCAACTATGGCTACACCTTC
TRBV12-3/TRBV12-4	TRBJ2-3	few	-	CASSLASSSTDTQYF	TGTGCCAGCAGTTTAGCGTCTAGTAGCACAGATACGCAGTATTTT
TRBV7-9	TRBJ2-5	-	-	CASSLEGAETQYF	TGTGCCAGCAGCCTAGAAGGCGCGGAGACCCAGTACTTC
TRBV3-1	TRBJ1-1	many	TRBD1	CASRLSPLAGATGPEAFF	TGTGCCAGCAGATTGTCACCGCTTGCGGGTGCGACAGGGCCTGAAGCTTTCTTT
TRBV19	TRBJ2-7	-	TRBD2	CASSIVLAGGLGEQYF	TGTGCCAGTAGTATAGTCCTAGCGGGAGGATTAGGGGAGCAGTACTTC
TRBV28	TRBJ2-7	-	-	CASSSGPNEQYF	TGTGCCAGCAGTAGCGGGCCGAACGAGCAGTACTTC
TRBV3-1	TRBJ1-1	medium-sized	-	CASSPTGLEAFF	TGTGCCAGCAGCCCAACAGGACTTGAAGCTTTCTTT
TRBV19	TRBJ1-3	many	-	CASEQANIPRSGNTIYF	TGTGCCAGTGAACAGGCTAACATTCCCCGCTCTGGAAACACCATATATTTT
TRBV18	TRBJ2-7	once	-	CASSLEPGGQYF	TGTGCCAGCTCACTAGAACCAGGAGGGCAGTACTTC
TRBV4-2	TRBJ1-1	-	TRBD1	CASSRDRGRGAEAFF	TGTGCCAGCAGCCGAGACAGGGGGCGCGGGGCTGAAGCTTTCTTT
TRBV7-9	TRBJ1-2	-	-	CASSRDRYGYTF	TGTGCCAGCAGCCGGGACCGTTATGGCTACACCTTC
TRBV7-9	TRBJ1-6	medium-sized	-	CASSLGRDNSPLHF	TGTGCCAGCAGCTTAGGCAGGGATAATTCACCCCTCCACTTT
TRBV20-1	TRBJ2-2	-	-	CSARPGLRNTGELFF	TGCAGTGCTAGGCCCGGACTGAGGAACACCGGGGAGCTGTTTTTT
TRBV10-2	TRBJ1-1	-	TRBD1	CASSSGTGGAEAFF	TGCGCCAGCAGTTCCGGGACAGGGGGCGCAGAAGCTTTCTTT
TRBV20-1	TRBJ2-7	few	-	CSASAPSYEQYF	TGCAGTGCTAGCGCCCCGAGCTACGAGCAGTACTTC
TRBV10-2	TRBJ2-1	-	-	CASNPTPPGYNEQFF	TGCGCCAGCAACCCGACACCCCCGGGATACAATGAGCAGTTCTTC
TRBV7-7	TRBJ1-2	-	-	CASSPLTWGYTF	TGTGCTAGCAGCCCTCTGACTTGGGGCTACACCTTC
TRBV4-2	TRBJ2-7	many	TRBD2	CASSQLLGTSAYEQYF	TGTGCCAGCAGCCAACTTTTGGGGACTAGCGCCTACGAGCAGTACTTC
TRBV10-3	TRBJ2-7	-	TRBD1	CAISLGQGPYEQYF	TGTGCCATCAGCCTCGGACAGGGGCCCTACGAGCAGTACTTC
TRBV12-3/TRBV12-4	TRBJ2-3	many	TRBD2	CASITAGGRRTQYF	TGTGCCAGCATCACAGCGGGGGGGCGCCGTACGCAGTATTTT
TRBV21-1	TRBJ2-5	-	-	CASSKGARETQYF	TGTGCCAGCAGCAAGGGGGCAAGAGAGACCCAGTACTTC
TRBV3-1	TRBJ1-2	few	-	CASSQDLGSNYGYTF	TGTGCCAGCAGCCAAGATCTGGGATCTAACTATGGCTACACCTTC
TRBV27	TRBJ2-2	once	-	CASSLLGGGAPNTGELFF	TGTGCCAGCAGTTTACTGGGGGGGGGCGCTCCGAACACCGGGGAGCTGTTTTTT
TRBV29-1	TRBJ1-2	-	-	CSVGDVAYGYTF	TGCAGCGTTGGGGACGTTGCCTATGGCTACACCTTC
TRBV11-2	TRBJ2-7	few	-	CASRDSFYEQYF	TGTGCCAGTCGGGACTCGTTCTACGAGCAGTACTTC
TRBV27	TRBJ2-7	-	-	CASRRQGSYEQYF	TGTGCCAGCAGACGTCAGGGGTCCTACGAGCAGTACTTC
TRBV28	TRBJ2-3	many	TRBD1	CASSEGQYTDTQYF	TGTGCCAGCAGTGAGGGACAGTACACAGATACGCAGTATTTT
TRBV9	TRBJ1-2	-	-	CASSAGPNYGYTF	TGTGCCAGCAGCGCCGGACCGAACTATGGCTACACCTTC
TRBV2	TRBJ1-5	many	-	CASSERGQSNQPQHF	TGTGCCAGCAGTGAACGGGGGCAGAGCAATCAGCCCCAGCATTTT
TRBV20-1	TRBJ1-2	many	TRBD1	CSAKGQGAYGYTF	TGCAGTGCTAAAGGACAGGGCGCCTATGGCTACACCTTC
TRBV7-3	TRBJ1-1	many	-	CASSLSSGVPEAFF	TGTGCCAGCAGCTTATCCTCCGGGGTCCCTGAAGCTTTCTTT
TRBV6-1	TRBJ1-1	-	-	CATIEGGRNTEAFF	TGTGCCACTATCGAGGGGGGGCGGAACACTGAAGCTTTCTTT
TRBV7-3	TRBJ1-3	many	-	CASSLEDLSGNTIYF	TGTGCCAGCAGCTTAGAGGACTTGTCTGGAAACACCATATATTTT
TRBV9	TRBJ2-1	many	TRBD2	CASSAGPPGVAGVNEQFF	TGTGCCAGCAGCGCGGGACCCCCGGGGGTAGCGGGAGTCAATGAGCAGTTCTTC
TRBV25-1	TRBJ1-1	many	TRBD1	CASRATDRVNTEAFF	TGTGCCAGCAGGGCTACGGACAGGGTGAACACTGAAGCTTTCTTT
TRBV29-1	TRBJ1-2	-	-	CSVAPRAGRNGYTF	TGCAGCGTTGCCCCGAGGGCAGGGAGGAATGGCTACACCTTC
TRBV5-1	TRBJ1-5	few	TRBD1	CASSSGTGRQPQHF	TGCGCCAGCAGCTCAGGGACAGGGCGACAGCCCCAGCATTTT
TRBV13	TRBJ1-2	few	-	CASSPKPGFRGANYGYTF	TGTGCCAGCAGCCCCAAACCCGGATTTCGGGGCGCGAACTATGGCTACACCTTC
TRBV11-2	TRBJ2-3	many	-	CASSLARGGGTDTQYF	TGTGCCAGCAGCTTAGCGCGGGGAGGCGGCACAGATACGCAGTATTTT
TRBV7-9	TRBJ1-1	-	TRBD1	CASSPWTGEEAFF	TGTGCCAGCAGCCCCTGGACAGGGGAGGAAGCTTTCTTT
TRBV11-3	TRBJ2-1	-	TRBD2	CASSLQSGKGEQFF	TGTGCCAGCAGCCTCCAGAGCGGGAAAGGTGAGCAGTTCTTC
TRBV7-9	TRBJ1-6	-	TRBD1	CASSQRQGEDSPLHF	TGTGCCAGCAGCCAAAGACAGGGGGAGGATTCACCCCTCCACTTT
TRBV25-1	TRBJ1-2	-	-	CASTGRSYYGYTF	TGTGCCAGCACGGGCAGAAGTTACTATGGCTACACCTTC
TRBV9	TRBJ2-7	-	-	CASSVAPDYEQYF	TGTGCCAGCAGCGTAGCTCCTGACTACGAGCAGTACTTC
TRBV29-1	TRBJ2-1	many	-	CSGRLGNEQFF	TGCAGCGGGAGGTTGGGGAATGAGCAGTTCTTC